Listed below are T cell receptor beta chains from one sample, sequenced in a study of blood T cells in healthy people across ages. TCRdb re-derived calls from the 5' RACE reads in MiXCR, one entry per CDR3 protein. The repertoire consists of some 710,000 distinct CDR3 sequences, with 22% occurring once and the leading ten covering about 20%. Sequencing was carried out using blood. The source of these receptors is a man between 65 and 79 years old in good health. CDR3s leave out the opening cysteine and the closing phenylalanine or tryptophan. Each record gives: CDR3 protein, V gene, D gene, J gene. The D gene is left open where the match is weak.

CDR3aa: ASSSERGINQPQH; v_gene: TRBV28; d_gene: -; j_gene: TRBJ1-5
CDR3aa: ASSSSGGTYNEQF; v_gene: TRBV7-3; d_gene: TRBD2; j_gene: TRBJ2-1
CDR3aa: ASSLDSPRGYT; v_gene: TRBV5-1; d_gene: -; j_gene: TRBJ1-2
CDR3aa: ASSLKGGTYEQY; v_gene: TRBV27; d_gene: -; j_gene: -
CDR3aa: SARVGSYNEQF; v_gene: TRBV20-1; d_gene: -; j_gene: TRBJ2-1
CDR3aa: ASSLTSAEQF; v_gene: TRBV7-2; d_gene: -; j_gene: TRBJ2-1
CDR3aa: SARTTRQGPRGYT; v_gene: TRBV20-1; d_gene: TRBD1; j_gene: TRBJ1-2
CDR3aa: ASSLIRVGYNEQF; v_gene: TRBV12-3/TRBV12-4; d_gene: -; j_gene: TRBJ2-1
CDR3aa: ASALQSGQHNEKLF; v_gene: TRBV6-5; d_gene: TRBD1; j_gene: TRBJ1-4
CDR3aa: ASSQDPTGTQY; v_gene: TRBV14; d_gene: -; j_gene: TRBJ2-5
CDR3aa: ASRPGGGGDTQY; v_gene: TRBV7-2; d_gene: -; j_gene: TRBJ2-3
CDR3aa: ATSRTPAGGATDTQY; v_gene: TRBV15; d_gene: TRBD2; j_gene: TRBJ2-3
CDR3aa: ASSLDSVSNQPQH; v_gene: TRBV7-8; d_gene: -; j_gene: TRBJ1-5
CDR3aa: ASSQERPSGGRNEQF; v_gene: TRBV3-1; d_gene: TRBD2; j_gene: TRBJ2-1
CDR3aa: ASSYPYLAGEEAQY; v_gene: TRBV6-6; d_gene: TRBD2; j_gene: TRBJ2-5
CDR3aa: ASSEGLAVDEQY; v_gene: TRBV10-1; d_gene: TRBD2; j_gene: -
CDR3aa: ATRAREETNTEAF; v_gene: TRBV12-3/TRBV12-4; d_gene: -; j_gene: TRBJ1-1
CDR3aa: AASDTTSGRDNEQF; v_gene: TRBV24-1; d_gene: TRBD2; j_gene: -
CDR3aa: ASSNQLAGVGELF; v_gene: TRBV7-2; d_gene: TRBD2; j_gene: TRBJ2-2
CDR3aa: ASRPGPADTEAF; v_gene: TRBV7-2; d_gene: -; j_gene: TRBJ1-1
CDR3aa: ASSSRAITVDNEQF; v_gene: TRBV5-1; d_gene: -; j_gene: TRBJ2-1
CDR3aa: ASSLGFQGLNEQF; v_gene: TRBV7-9; d_gene: -; j_gene: TRBJ2-1
CDR3aa: ASSHGRSHNTGELF; v_gene: TRBV6-6; d_gene: TRBD2; j_gene: TRBJ2-2
CDR3aa: ASSEDYRGDTQY; v_gene: TRBV6-5; d_gene: -; j_gene: TRBJ2-3
CDR3aa: ASSYWDRGGYT; v_gene: TRBV27; d_gene: TRBD1; j_gene: TRBJ1-2
CDR3aa: ASSLIAMSSGSRDTQY; v_gene: TRBV28; d_gene: TRBD2; j_gene: TRBJ2-3
CDR3aa: SVGLAVTYEQY; v_gene: TRBV29-1; d_gene: TRBD2; j_gene: TRBJ2-7
CDR3aa: AIGQTGETEAF; v_gene: TRBV10-3; d_gene: -; j_gene: TRBJ1-1
CDR3aa: ASSFSAGGTDTQY; v_gene: TRBV7-8; d_gene: TRBD2; j_gene: TRBJ2-3
CDR3aa: ASSQQGKNTEAF; v_gene: TRBV18; d_gene: -; j_gene: TRBJ1-1
CDR3aa: ASTDPGIPLH; v_gene: TRBV28; d_gene: -; j_gene: TRBJ1-6
CDR3aa: ASSQEGQQEGEQF; v_gene: TRBV4-2; d_gene: -; j_gene: TRBJ2-1
CDR3aa: ASSFIGKAF; v_gene: TRBV19; d_gene: -; j_gene: TRBJ1-1
CDR3aa: SAIGRIGKNIQY; v_gene: TRBV20-1; d_gene: -; j_gene: TRBJ2-4
CDR3aa: ASSLRPEDTQY; v_gene: TRBV28; d_gene: -; j_gene: TRBJ2-3